The clone carrying this TCR beta chain was observed at least ten times. It was through 5'RACE template switching that TCR cDNA was made, with a universal primer site and UMIs added. TCRdb independently ran MiXCR on the 5' RACE reads; one entry per CDR3 protein. The data hold roughly 120,000 distinct CDR3 sequences, with approximately 8.4% observed a single time. This record comes from a study of T cells after yellow fever vaccination. The CDR3 is 19 residues long. The chain links TRBV1 to TRBJ2-1; the table's D gene call, TRBD2, was not cross checked with the DNA. TRBV1 is a documented pseudogene. The sample in question was CD8+ T cells sorted from PBMCs, obtained 45 days after the yellow fever booster vaccination. The receptor was derived from a man aged 25-45 years who received the YFV17D yellow fever vaccine. This CDR3 reads CTSSHQKRRPTSSYNEQFF. The CDR3 nucleotides are TGCACCAGCAGCCATCAGAAGAGGAGGCCCACTAGCTCCTACAATGAGCAGTTCTTC.